The present T cell receptor beta chain was sequenced within a study of Ad26.COV2.S vaccination and SARS-CoV-2 variants. Study in general: Ad26.COV2.S given intramuscularly, once or twice 56 days apart. Whole-study results and caveats: Marked by substantial breadth, spike-specific CD8+ and CD4+ T cell responses were reportedly seen after vaccination.

Sample treatment: about 20 received Ad26.COV2.S at low or high dose, single or two shots; 5 received placebo; per-sample allocation not given. Day 63 following the first vaccine or placebo injection was when the samples were taken. V shed 6 bases and J shed 9 bases, with 17 bases lying between them. The V gene's germline CDR1 is MNHEY and CDR2 SVGAGI. The CDR3 extends over 14 amino acids. Details on this clone: Its antigen is as yet unknown.

Repertoires were generated with immunoSEQ multiplex PCR, while TCRdb's copy carries only in-frame clones and drops some. Of around 300,000 clones in the sample, 80% to 90% are singletons; the top ten hold about 4.6%. This material consisted of peripheral blood, taken in a trial of Ad26.COV2.S vaccine versus placebo. The sequence was obtained from a person aged 18-60 years who received the Ad26.COV2.S COVID-19 vaccine or a placebo. V and J are TRBV6-5 and TRBJ2-2; D unresolved. CDR3 coding DNA: TGTGCCAGCAGCCCCCCATCGGGTGCCAGGGAGCTGTTTTTT. Residues: CASSPPSGARELFF.